This T cell receptor (beta chain) stems from a study of T cells after yellow fever vaccination. This clonotype was observed a few times. Using its own MiXCR run on the 5' RACE reads, TCRdb lists one record per CDR3 protein. The table records over 300,000 distinct CDR3 sequences, 6.5% to 8.5% of them present only once. Per germline, CDR1 WSHSY and CDR2 SAAADI. The V segment lost 11 bases and the J segment 3 bases; nucleotides outside the gene matches: 12. The CDR3 is 14 residues long. The sequence was obtained from a man aged 18 to 29 who received the YFV17D yellow fever vaccine. Material: PBMCs, obtained around 45 days after the first yellow fever vaccination. The J gene is TRBJ1-1, the V gene TRBV10-2, with TRBD1 matching over 7 bases. The CDR3 sequence is CAAGRGSGDTEAFF. The CDR3 DNA reads as TGCGCCGCAGGCAGGGGGTCAGGGGACACTGAAGCTTTCTTT.